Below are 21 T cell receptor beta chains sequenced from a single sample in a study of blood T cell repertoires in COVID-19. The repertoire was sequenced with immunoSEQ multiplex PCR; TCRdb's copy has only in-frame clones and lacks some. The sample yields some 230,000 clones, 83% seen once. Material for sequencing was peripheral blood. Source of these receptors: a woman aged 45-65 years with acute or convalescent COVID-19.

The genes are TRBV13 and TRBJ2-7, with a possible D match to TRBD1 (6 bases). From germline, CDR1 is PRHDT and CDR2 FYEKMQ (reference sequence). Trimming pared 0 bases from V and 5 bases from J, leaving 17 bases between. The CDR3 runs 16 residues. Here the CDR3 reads CASSLGRWPGADEQYF. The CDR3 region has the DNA TGTGCCAGCAGCTTAGGGAGGTGGCCAGGGGCCGACGAGCAGTACTTC.

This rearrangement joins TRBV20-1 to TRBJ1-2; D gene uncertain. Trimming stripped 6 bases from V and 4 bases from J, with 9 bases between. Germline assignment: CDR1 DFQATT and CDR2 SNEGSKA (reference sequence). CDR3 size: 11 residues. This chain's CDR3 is CSAQLSYGYTF. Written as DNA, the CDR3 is TGCAGTGCCCAACTGAGCTATGGCTACACCTTC.

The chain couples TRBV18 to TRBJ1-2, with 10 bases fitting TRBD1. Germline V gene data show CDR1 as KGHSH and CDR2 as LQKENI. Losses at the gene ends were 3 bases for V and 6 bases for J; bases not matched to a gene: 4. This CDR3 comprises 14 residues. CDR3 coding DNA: TGTGCCAGCTCACCCTCGGGACAGGGGCATGGCTACACCTTC. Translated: CASSPSGQGHGYTF.

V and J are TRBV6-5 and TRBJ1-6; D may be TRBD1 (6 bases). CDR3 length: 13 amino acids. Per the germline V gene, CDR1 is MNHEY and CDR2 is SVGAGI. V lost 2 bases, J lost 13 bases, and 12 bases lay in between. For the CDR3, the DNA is TGTGCCAGCAGTTACGACAGGCCCGAGCCCCTCCACTTT. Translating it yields CASSYDRPEPLHF.

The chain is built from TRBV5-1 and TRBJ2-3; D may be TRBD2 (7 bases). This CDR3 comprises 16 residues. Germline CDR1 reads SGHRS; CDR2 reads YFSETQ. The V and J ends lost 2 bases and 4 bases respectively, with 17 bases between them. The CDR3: CASSLGFGGLADTQYF. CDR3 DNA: TGCGCCAGCAGCTTAGGTTTCGGGGGGCTCGCAGATACGCAGTATTTT.

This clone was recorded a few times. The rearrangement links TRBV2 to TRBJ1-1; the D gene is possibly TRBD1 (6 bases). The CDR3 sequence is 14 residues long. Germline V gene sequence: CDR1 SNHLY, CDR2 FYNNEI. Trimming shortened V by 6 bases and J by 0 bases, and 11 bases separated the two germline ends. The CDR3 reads CASRNRVLNTEAFF. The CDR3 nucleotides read TGTGCCAGCAGGAACAGGGTCCTGAACACTGAAGCTTTCTTT.

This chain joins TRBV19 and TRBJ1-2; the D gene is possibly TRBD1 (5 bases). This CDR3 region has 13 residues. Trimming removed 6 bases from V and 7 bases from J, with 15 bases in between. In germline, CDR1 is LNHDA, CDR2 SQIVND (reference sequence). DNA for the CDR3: TGTGCCAGTAGCCCCGCGGGGGTAGGTGGCTACACCTTC. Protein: CASSPAGVGGYTF.

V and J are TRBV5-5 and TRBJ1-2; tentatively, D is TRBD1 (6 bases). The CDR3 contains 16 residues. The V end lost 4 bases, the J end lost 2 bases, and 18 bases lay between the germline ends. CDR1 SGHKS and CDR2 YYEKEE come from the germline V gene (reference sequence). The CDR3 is CASSPRQAILNYGYTF. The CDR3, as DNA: TGTGCCAGCAGCCCTCGACAGGCTATATTAAACTATGGCTACACCTTC.

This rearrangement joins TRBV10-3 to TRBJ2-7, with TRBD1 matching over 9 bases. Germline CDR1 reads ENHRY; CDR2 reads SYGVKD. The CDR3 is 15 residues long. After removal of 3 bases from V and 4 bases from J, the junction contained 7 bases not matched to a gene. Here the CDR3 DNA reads TGTGCCATCAGTGATCGGGAGACAGGGGGGTACGAGCAGTACTTC. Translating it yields CAISDRETGGYEQYF.

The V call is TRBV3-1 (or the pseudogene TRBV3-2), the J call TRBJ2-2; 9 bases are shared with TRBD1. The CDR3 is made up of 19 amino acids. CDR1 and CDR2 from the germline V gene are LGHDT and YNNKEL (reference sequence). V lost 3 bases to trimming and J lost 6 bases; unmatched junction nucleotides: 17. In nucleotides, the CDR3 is TGTGCCAGCAGCCACGGAGCGCCCCGGTCGGGGACAGGGCCCGGGGAGCTGTTTTTT. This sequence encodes CASSHGAPRSGTGPGELFF.

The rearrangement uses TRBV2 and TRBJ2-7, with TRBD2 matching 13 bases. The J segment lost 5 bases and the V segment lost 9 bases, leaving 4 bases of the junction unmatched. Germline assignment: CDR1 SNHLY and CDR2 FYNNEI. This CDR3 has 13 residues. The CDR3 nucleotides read TGTGCCAGAGGACTAGCGGGAGAAGACGAGCAGTACTTC. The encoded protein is CARGLAGEDEQYF.

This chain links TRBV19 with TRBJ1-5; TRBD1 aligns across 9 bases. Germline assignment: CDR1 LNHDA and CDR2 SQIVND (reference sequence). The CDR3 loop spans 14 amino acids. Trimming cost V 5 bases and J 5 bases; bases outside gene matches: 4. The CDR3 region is CASSEQGADQPQHF. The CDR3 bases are TGTGCCAGTAGTGAACAGGGGGCCGATCAGCCCCAGCATTTT.

The CDR3 sequence: CASSQGLAGGPAGELFF. CDR3 nucleotides: TGCGCCAGCAGCCAAGGACTAGCGGGGGGGCCCGCCGGGGAGCTGTTTTTT. V is TRBV4-1 and J is TRBJ2-2; 14 bases match TRBD2. CDR1 is MGHRA, CDR2 YSYEKL, per germline. The length of the CDR3 is 17 residues. J lost 6 bases, V lost 1 base, and 4 bases had no gene match.

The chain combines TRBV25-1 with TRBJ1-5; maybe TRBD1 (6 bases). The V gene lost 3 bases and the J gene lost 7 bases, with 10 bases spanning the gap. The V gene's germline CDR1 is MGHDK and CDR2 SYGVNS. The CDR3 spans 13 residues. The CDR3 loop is CASSESGTQPQHF. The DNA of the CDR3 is TGTGCCAGCAGTGAGTCGGGGACACAGCCCCAGCATTTT.

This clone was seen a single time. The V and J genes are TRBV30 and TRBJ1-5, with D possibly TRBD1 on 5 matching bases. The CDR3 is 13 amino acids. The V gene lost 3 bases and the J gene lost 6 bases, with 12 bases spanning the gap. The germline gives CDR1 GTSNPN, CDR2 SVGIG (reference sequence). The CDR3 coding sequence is TGTGCCTGGAGCCGCAGGGATGGTCAGCCCCAGCATTTT. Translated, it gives CAWSRRDGQPQHF. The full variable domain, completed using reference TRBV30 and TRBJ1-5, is SQTIHQWPATLVQPVGSPLSLECTVEGTSNPNLYWYRQAAGRGLQLLFYSVGIGQISSEVPQNLSASRPQDRQFILSSKKLLLSDSGFYLCAWSRRDGQPQHFGDGTRLSIL.

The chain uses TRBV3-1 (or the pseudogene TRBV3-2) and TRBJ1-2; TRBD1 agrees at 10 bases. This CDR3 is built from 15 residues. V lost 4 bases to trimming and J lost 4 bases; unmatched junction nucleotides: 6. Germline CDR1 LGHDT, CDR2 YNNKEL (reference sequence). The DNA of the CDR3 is TGTGCCAGCAGCCCCCAGGACAGGGGGGGCTATGGCTACACCTTC. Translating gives CASSPQDRGGYGYTF.

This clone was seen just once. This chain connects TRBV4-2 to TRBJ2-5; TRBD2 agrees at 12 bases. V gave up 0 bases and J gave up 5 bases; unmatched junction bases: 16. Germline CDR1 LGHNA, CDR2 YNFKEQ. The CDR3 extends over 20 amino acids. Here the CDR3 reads CASSQDKGARASGRGETQYF. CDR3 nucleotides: TGTGCCAGCAGCCAAGATAAGGGCGCCCGGGCTAGCGGGAGGGGGGAGACCCAGTACTTC.

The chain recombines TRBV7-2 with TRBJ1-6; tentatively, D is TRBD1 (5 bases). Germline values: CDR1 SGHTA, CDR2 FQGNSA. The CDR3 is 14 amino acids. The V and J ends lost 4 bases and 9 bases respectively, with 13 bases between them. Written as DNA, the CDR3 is TGTGCCAGCAGCTACCCAGGGTCGGGTTCACCCCTCCACTTT. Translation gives CASSYPGSGSPLHF.

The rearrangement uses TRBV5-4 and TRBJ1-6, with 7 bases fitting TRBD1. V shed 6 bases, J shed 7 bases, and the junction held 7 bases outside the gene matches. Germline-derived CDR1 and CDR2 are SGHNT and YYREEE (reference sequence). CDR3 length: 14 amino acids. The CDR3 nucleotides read TGTGCCAGCACCTTACAGGGGTTGAATTCACCCCTCCACTTT. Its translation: CASTLQGLNSPLHF.

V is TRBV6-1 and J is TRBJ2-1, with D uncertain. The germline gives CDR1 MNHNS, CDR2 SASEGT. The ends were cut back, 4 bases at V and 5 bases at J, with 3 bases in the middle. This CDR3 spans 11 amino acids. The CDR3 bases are TGTGCCAGCAGTGGTAACAATGAGCAGTTCTTC. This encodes CASSGNNEQFF.

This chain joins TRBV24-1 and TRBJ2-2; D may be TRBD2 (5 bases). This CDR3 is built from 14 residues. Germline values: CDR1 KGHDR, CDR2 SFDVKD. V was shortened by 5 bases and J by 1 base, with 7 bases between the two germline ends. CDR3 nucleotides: TGTGCCACCAGTGTACTAGAGAACACCGGGGAGCTGTTTTTT. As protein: CATSVLENTGELFF.